Listed below are T cell receptor beta chains from one sample, sequenced in a study of cytomegalovirus exposure and HLA in healthy donors. Sequencing was performed with immunoSEQ multiplex PCR; in TCRdb, only in-frame clones are kept and a portion is missing. The repertoire holds 80,000 or so clones, with around 62% as singletons. The sequenced sample consisted of PBMCs. These TCRs come from a male donor in good health and CMV-seropositive. Both conserved end residues are part of each CDR3. The D gene is left open where the match is weak. The listing skips clone size in some rows; elsewhere it reads once, few, many or a size class.

j_gene	v_gene	len	d_gene	abundance	CDR3aa	CDR3nt
TRBJ1-1	TRBV28	15	NA	few	CASSSRQHGGTEAFF	TGTGCCAGCAGTTCGCGGCAACATGGGGGGACTGAAGCTTTCTTT
TRBJ2-7	TRBV5-5	12	NA	NA	CASSSELYEQYF	TGTGCCAGCAGCTCGGAGTTGTACGAGCAGTACTTC
TRBJ1-1	TRBV6-1	13	NA	NA	CASSPYASTEAFF	TGTGCCAGCAGCCCCTATGCGAGCACTGAAGCTTTCTTT
TRBJ2-1	TRBV28	13	NA	NA	CASNRGTNNEQFF	TGTGCCAGCAATAGGGGGACGAACAATGAGCAGTTCTTC
TRBJ2-7	TRBV14	13	TRBD2	NA	CASRTSGLYEQYF	TGTGCCAGCCGGACTAGCGGCCTATACGAGCAGTACTTC
TRBJ1-2	TRBV5-6	14	NA	NA	CASSLEPGNYGYPF	TGTGCCAGCAGCTTGGAGCCGGGTAACTATGGCTACCCCTTC
TRBJ1-2	TRBV28	13	TRBD1	NA	CASSGQGRDGYTF	TGTGCCAGCAGTGGACAGGGGCGGGATGGCTACACCTTC
TRBJ2-2	TRBV5-1	17	TRBD2	NA	CASSPIGRGAITGELFF	TGCGCCAGCAGCCCCATCGGGAGGGGGGCGATCACCGGGGAGCTGTTTTTT
TRBJ1-2	TRBV14	17	NA	NA	CASSQVAVRAGLDGYTF	TGTGCCAGCAGCCAAGTAGCGGTTCGGGCAGGGTTGGACGGCTACACCTTC
TRBJ2-3	TRBV6-5	12	NA	NA	CASSSPGEVQYF	TGTGCCAGCAGTTCCCCGGGAGAGGTGCAGTATTTT
TRBJ2-7	TRBV19	13	NA	NA	CASSIGAPYEQYF	TGTGCCAGTAGTATAGGGGCCCCCTACGAGCAGTACTTC
TRBJ2-1	TRBV6-5	13	TRBD2	NA	CASSYKRGNEQFF	TGTGCCAGCAGTTACAAGCGGGGGAATGAGCAGTTCTTC
TRBJ1-5	TRBV29-1	14	TRBD1	NA	CSVGDRGMGQPQHF	TGCAGCGTTGGGGACAGGGGGATGGGTCAGCCCCAGCATTTT
TRBJ2-2	TRBV11-3	14	NA	NA	CASSASSGNGELFF	TGTGCCAGCAGCGCATCCTCGGGGAACGGGGAGCTGTTTTTT
TRBJ1-1	TRBV6-4	15	TRBD1	NA	CASSPRTGGNTEAFF	TGTGCCAGCAGCCCCCGGACAGGGGGCAACACTGAAGCTTTCTTT
TRBJ1-1	TRBV6-5	14	TRBD1	NA	CASSYSTGGREAFF	TGTGCCAGCAGTTACTCTACAGGGGGCAGGGAAGCTTTCTTT
TRBJ1-5	TRBV5-1	15	NA	once	CASSLGGYSNQPQHF	TGCGCCAGCAGCTTGGGCGGTTATAGCAATCAGCCCCAGCATTTT
TRBJ1-5	TRBV6-5	14	NA	NA	CASSPRQSYQPQHF	TGTGCCAGCAGTCCTAGACAGAGCTATCAGCCCCAGCATTTT
TRBJ1-1	TRBV18	12	NA	NA	CASSSVRTEAFF	TGTGCCAGCTCCTCAGTGAGGACTGAAGCTTTCTTT
TRBJ2-3	TRBV7-3	15	NA	NA	CASSLGLASLDTQYF	TGTGCCAGCAGCTTGGGCCTAGCGAGTTTAGATACGCAGTATTTT
TRBJ2-3	TRBV5-1	21	TRBD1	few	CASSLPRPGTGKGWDTDTQYF	TGCGCCAGCAGCCTCCCTCGGCCCGGGACAGGGAAGGGCTGGGACACAGATACGCAGTATTTT
TRBJ2-7	TRBV19	14	NA	few	CASRQGGASYEQYF	TGTGCCAGTAGGCAGGGCGGTGCCTCCTACGAGCAGTACTTC
TRBJ2-7	TRBV28	14	NA	NA	CASSRPGLVYEQYF	TGTGCCAGCAGCCGACCGGGACTTGTATACGAGCAGTACTTC
TRBJ2-1	TRBV20-1	11	TRBD2	few	CSATSGNEQFF	TGCAGTGCCACTAGCGGCAATGAGCAGTTCTTC
TRBJ2-3	TRBV5-1	14	TRBD1	few	CASNMDRATDTQYF	TGCGCCAGCAACATGGACAGGGCCACAGATACGCAGTATTTT
TRBJ1-5	TRBV7-2	14	NA	NA	CASSLGLLNQPQHF	TGTGCCAGCAGCTTAGGGCTCCTCAATCAGCCCCAGCATTTT